This TCR beta chain was retrieved from a study of blood T cell repertoires in COVID-19. Across the whole study: T cells, B-cell-depleted T cells, or PBMCs supplied cDNA or gDNA.

V trimming: 6 bases; J trimming: 7 bases; junction bases outside the gene matches: 5. Looked up from germline, CDR1 is SNHLY and CDR2 is FYNNEI. This CDR3 contains 15 residues. Original processing notes: How many nucleated cells were present was estimated from reference gene primer amplification. Produced via immunoSEQ multiplex PCR; TCRdb's table is partial and in-frame only. Clone size and the V and J calls come from that table; the DNA yielded D and trimming. The sample lists 200,000 to 250,000 clones; around four fifths were seen once. This clonotype originated in a man between 25 and 39 years old with active or convalescent COVID-19. The specimen sequenced was peripheral blood. V and J are TRBV2 and TRBJ1-6; 11 bases map to TRBD1. This CDR3 is CASSEGTGGNSPLHF. Here the CDR3 DNA reads TGTGCCAGCAGCGAGGGGACAGGGGGGAATTCACCCCTCCACTTT. Supplemented by reference TRBV2 and TRBJ1-6, the full variable domain reads EPEVTQTPSHQVTQMGQEVILRCVPISNHLYFYWYRQILGQKVEFLVSFYNNEISEKSEIFDDQFSVERPDGSNFTLKIRSTKLEDSAMYFCASSEGTGGNSPLHFGNGTRLTVT.